The 6 T cell receptor beta chains in this list originate from one sample, sequenced in a study of a mutant IDH1 vaccine in newly diagnosed glioma. Which antigens these TCRs recognize remains unknown. Sequenced by immunoSEQ multiplex PCR; TCRdb stores in-frame clones only, minus some. The table includes tens of thousands of clones, about nine tenths detected once. Documented time point: week 23, last vaccination. Vaccination comprised doses that each held 300 ug of mutant IDH1 20-mer peptide, plus topical imiquimod. The input for sequencing was PBMCs, taken from a glioma patient whose treatment included an IDH1 peptide vaccine. The receptors derive from a middle-aged man with glioma.

This clone has a single count. This CDR3 is CASSLVLAGADTQYF. CDR3 sequence (DNA): TGCGCCAGCAGCTTGGTCCTAGCGGGAGCAGATACGCAGTATTTT. The J gene is TRBJ2-3, the V gene TRBV5-1; TRBD2 matches 10 bases. There are 15 residues in the CDR3. CDR1 SGHRS and CDR2 YFSETQ come from the germline V gene. Trimming removed 0 bases from V and 4 bases from J; junction bases left unmatched: 2.

The rearrangement links TRBV10-2 to TRBJ1-2, with 9 bases matching TRBD1. CDR3 size: 14 residues. V trimming: 6 bases; J trimming: 2 bases; junction bases outside the gene matches: 4. Looked up from germline, CDR1 is WSHSY and CDR2 is SAAADI. The CDR3 here is CASRRDRANYGYTF. The CDR3 DNA reads as TGCGCCAGCAGGCGGGACAGGGCGAACTATGGCTACACCTTC.

The V call is TRBV5-4, the J call TRBJ2-5, with D possibly being TRBD1 (5 bases). CDR3 length equals 15 residues. Germline V CDR1 and CDR2: SGHNT, YYREEE (reference sequence). V was pared by 4 bases and J by 0 bases, with 13 bases between. The CDR3: CASSPTPQDQETQYF. The CDR3 coding sequence is TGTGCCAGCAGCCCCACCCCACAGGACCAAGAGACCCAGTACTTC.

The CDR3 region is CASSPDEGSREKLFF. The CDR3 bases are TGTGCCAGCTCTCCCGACGAAGGTTCGAGAGAAAAACTGTTTTTT. This chain links TRBV18 with TRBJ1-4; D uncertain. V lost 6 bases to trimming and J lost 8 bases, with 19 bases between them. Germline V gene lookup returns CDR1 KGHSH and CDR2 LQKENI. This CDR3 has 15 residues.

CDR3 protein: CASSSYRDRGWADTQYF. CDR3 in DNA: TGCGCCAGCAGCTCCTATCGGGACAGGGGTTGGGCAGATACGCAGTATTTT. The genes are TRBV5-1 and TRBJ2-3; 10 bases are shared with TRBD1. Germline values: CDR1 SGHRS, CDR2 YFSETQ. The V gene end was trimmed by 3 bases and the J gene end by 4 bases; junction bases not matched to a gene: 11. The CDR3 is made up of 17 amino acids.

The chain links TRBV2 to TRBJ1-2; TRBD1 matches 8 bases. Germline assignment: CDR1 SNHLY and CDR2 FYNNEI. The CDR3 loop spans 13 amino acids. The J segment lost 8 bases and the V segment lost 6 bases, leaving 8 bases of the junction unmatched. The chain's CDR3 is CASREQGAKGYTF. The CDR3 nucleotides read TGTGCCAGCAGAGAGCAGGGGGCGAAAGGCTACACCTTC.